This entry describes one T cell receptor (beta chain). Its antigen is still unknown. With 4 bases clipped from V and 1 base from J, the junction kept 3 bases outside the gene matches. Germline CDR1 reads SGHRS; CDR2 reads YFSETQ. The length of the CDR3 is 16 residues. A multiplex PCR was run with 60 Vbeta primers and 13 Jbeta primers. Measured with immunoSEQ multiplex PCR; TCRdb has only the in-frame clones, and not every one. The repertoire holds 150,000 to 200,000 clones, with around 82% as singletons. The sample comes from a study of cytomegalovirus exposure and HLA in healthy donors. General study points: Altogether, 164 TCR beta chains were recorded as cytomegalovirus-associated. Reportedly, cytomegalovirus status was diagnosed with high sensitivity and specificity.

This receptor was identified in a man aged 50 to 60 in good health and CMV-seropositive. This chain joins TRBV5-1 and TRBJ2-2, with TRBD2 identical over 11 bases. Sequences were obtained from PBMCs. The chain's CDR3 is CASSHGTSGNTGELFF. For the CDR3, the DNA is TGCGCCAGCAGCCACGGGACTAGCGGGAACACCGGGGAGCTGTTTTTT.